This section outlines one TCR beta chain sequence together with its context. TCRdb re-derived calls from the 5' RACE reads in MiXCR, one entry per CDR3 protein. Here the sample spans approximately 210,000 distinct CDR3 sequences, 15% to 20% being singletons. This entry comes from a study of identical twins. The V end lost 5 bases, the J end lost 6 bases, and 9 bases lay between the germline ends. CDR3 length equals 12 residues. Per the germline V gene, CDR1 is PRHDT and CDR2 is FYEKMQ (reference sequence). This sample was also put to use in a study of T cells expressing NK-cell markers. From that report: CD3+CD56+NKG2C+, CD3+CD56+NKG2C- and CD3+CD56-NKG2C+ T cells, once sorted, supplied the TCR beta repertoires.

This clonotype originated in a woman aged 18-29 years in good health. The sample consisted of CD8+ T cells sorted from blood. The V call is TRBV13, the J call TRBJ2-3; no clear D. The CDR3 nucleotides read TGTGCCAGCAGCCCAATGGGGGATACGCAGTATTTT. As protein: CASSPMGDTQYF.